Following are 22 T cell receptor beta chains from one sample sequenced in a study of cytomegalovirus exposure and HLA in healthy donors. PCR primers comprised 60 Vbeta and 13 Jbeta primers. Some clones are missing from TCRdb's copy, which holds only in-frame ones; the method was immunoSEQ multiplex PCR. Among around 150,000 clones listed, roughly nine tenths were seen once. Sequenced sample: PBMCs. These receptor sequences come from a woman in her thirties in good health and CMV-seronegative.

V is TRBV6-5 and J is TRBJ2-7; D is unclear. V lost 4 bases and J 4 bases, leaving 11 bases between the germline ends. Germline CDR1 reads MNHEY; CDR2 reads SVGAGI. The CDR3 loop spans 13 amino acids. As DNA, the CDR3 is TGTGCCAGCAGTTCCCCAGTTACATACGAGCAGTACTTC. Residues: CASSSPVTYEQYF.

V is TRBV9 and J is TRBJ2-3, with TRBD2 identical over 7 bases. The germline gives CDR1 SGDLS, CDR2 YYNGEE. The V and J ends lost 3 bases and 6 bases, in that order; junction bases with no gene match: 13. This CDR3 has 16 residues. The DNA of the CDR3 is TGTGCCAGCAGCGGCCCGGTAAGCGGGGTTTTCGATACGCAGTATTTT. Amino acid sequence: CASSGPVSGVFDTQYF.

The V call is TRBV28, the J call TRBJ1-1; tentatively, D is TRBD1 (5 bases). The CDR3 spans 15 residues. The germline V gene has CDR1 MDHEN and CDR2 SYDVKM. V lost 4 bases and J lost 5, with 17 bases in between. The CDR3 DNA reads as TGTGCCAGCAGTTACTATCAGGGCGGAGGGACTGAAGCTTTCTTT. Amino acid sequence: CASSYYQGGGTEAFF.

The V call is TRBV5-8, the J call TRBJ2-3; 11 positions agree with TRBD1. The CDR3 sequence is 14 residues long. V gave up 3 bases and J gave up 6 bases; unmatched junction bases: 3. Germline V CDR1 and CDR2: SGHTS, YDEGEE. The CDR3: CASSWGQGGDTQYF. CDR3 bases: TGTGCCAGCAGCTGGGGACAGGGGGGCGATACGCAGTATTTT. The whole variable domain, remainder taken from reference TRBV5-8 and TRBJ2-3, is EAGVTQSPTHLIKTRGQQATLRCSPISGHTSVYWYQQALGLGLQFLLWYDEGEERNRGNFPPRFSGRQFPNYSSELNVNALELEDSALYLCASSWGQGGDTQYFGPGTRLTVL.

The genes are TRBV5-5 and TRBJ1-1, with 8 bases matching TRBD1. The CDR3 spans 15 residues. Germline CDR1 SGHKS, CDR2 YYEKEE (reference sequence). Losses at the gene ends were 2 bases for V and 0 bases for J; bases not matched to a gene: 3. The CDR3 loop reads CASSLLDRVNTEAFF. The CDR3 nucleotides are TGTGCCAGCAGCTTACTGGACAGGGTGAACACTGAAGCTTTCTTT.

The chain uses TRBV7-2 and TRBJ1-2; D remains unclear. Germline V gene data show CDR1 as SGHTA and CDR2 as FQGNSA. V shed 1 base and J shed 8 bases, with 11 bases lying between them. The CDR3 runs to 13 residues. CDR3 sequence (DNA): TGTGCCAGCAGCTTAGACCCAGTTAAGGGCTACACCTTC. It is translated as CASSLDPVKGYTF.

The CDR3 DNA reads as TGTGCCTGGAGTGGACAGGGGGTCTACGAGCAGTACTTC. The encoded protein is CAWSGQGVYEQYF. The rearrangement links TRBV30 to TRBJ2-7, with 9 bases that match TRBD1. The CDR3 contains 13 residues. Trimming took 1 base from V and 3 from J; bases not matched to a gene: 1. Germline V gene data show CDR1 as GTSNPN and CDR2 as SVGIG (reference sequence).

The chain carries TRBV19 and TRBJ1-2; TRBD1 aligns across 9 bases. The trim removed 2 bases at V and 7 bases at J, leaving 5 bases unmatched. The CDR3 has 14 amino acids. Germline V gene sequence: CDR1 LNHDA, CDR2 SQIVND (reference sequence). In DNA form, the CDR3 reads TGTGCCAGTAGTATACGACAGGGGGATGGTGGCTACACCTTC. Protein: CASSIRQGDGGYTF.

The DNA of the CDR3 is TGCGCCAGCAGTGCTAAGGCAGGGGGTTCCTACGAGCAGTACTTC. Residues: CASSAKAGGSYEQYF. This rearrangement joins TRBV10-2 to TRBJ2-7; 7 bases map to TRBD1. This CDR3 is built from 15 residues. The V segment lost 4 bases and the J segment 1 base; nucleotides outside the gene matches: 7. Germline V gives CDR1 WSHSY, CDR2 SAAADI.

In nucleotides, the CDR3 is TGTGCCAGTAGTAGCCCGGGACTAGCGGGAGTAGAGACCCAGTACTTC. Its translation is CASSSPGLAGVETQYF. The chain uses TRBV19 and TRBJ2-5; TRBD2 matches 14 bases. V trimming: 4 bases; J trimming: 4 bases; junction bases outside the gene matches: 5. The length of the CDR3 is 16 residues. Germline assignment: CDR1 LNHDA and CDR2 SQIVND (reference sequence).

The chain carries TRBV29-1 and TRBJ2-7; TRBD1 matches 10 bases. The CDR3 runs to 13 residues. Germline values: CDR1 SQVTM, CDR2 ANQGSEA. V lost 5 bases to trimming and J lost 3 bases; unmatched junction nucleotides: 4. This CDR3 reads CSVRTGGGYEQYF. Written as DNA, the CDR3 is TGCAGCGTTCGGACAGGGGGAGGCTACGAGCAGTACTTC.

The chain is built from TRBV9 and TRBJ2-1; the D is unclear. Germline V gene sequence: CDR1 SGDLS, CDR2 YYNGEE. V gave up 0 bases and J gave up 9 bases, with 4 bases separating them. This CDR3 is built from 11 residues. Here the CDR3 DNA reads TGTGCCAGCAGCGTAGGAGGTGAGCAGTTCTTC. It is translated as CASSVGGEQFF.

This clone was detected a few times. This chain links TRBV28 with TRBJ1-1, with no clear D. The V end lost 7 bases, the J end lost 5 bases, and 8 bases lay between the germline ends. The germline V gene encodes CDR1 MDHEN and CDR2 SYDVKM. This CDR3 is built from 11 residues. The CDR3 loop reads CASIRLTEAFF. CDR3 nucleotides: TGTGCCAGCATCAGGCTGACTGAAGCTTTCTTT.

The gene calls are TRBV9 and TRBJ2-7, with D perhaps matching TRBD1 (6 bases). The V end lost 4 bases, the J end lost 6 bases, and 14 bases lay between the germline ends. This CDR3 contains 13 residues. Germline values: CDR1 SGDLS, CDR2 YYNGEE. Written as DNA, the CDR3 is TGTGCCAGCAGCCCAACTGCCAGGGGCGAGCAGTACTTC. It translates to CASSPTARGEQYF.

The chain combines TRBV5-1 with TRBJ1-1, with D possibly TRBD1 on 6 matching bases. V shed 5 bases and J shed 2 bases, with 10 bases lying between them. Looked up from germline, CDR1 is SGHRS and CDR2 is YFSETQ. There are 13 residues in the CDR3. The CDR3 loop is CASRVDSNTEAFF. The CDR3, as DNA: TGCGCCAGCAGGGTGGACAGTAACACTGAAGCTTTCTTT.

The chain joins TRBV10-3 to TRBJ1-5; a possible D gene is TRBD1 (6 bases). The V and J ends lost 8 bases and 3 bases respectively, with 17 bases between them. Germline CDR1 and CDR2: ENHRY and SYGVKD. The CDR3 covers 15 residues. DNA of the CDR3: TGTGCCATCTCTTGGGGAGGGGGACTCAATCAGCCCCAGCATTTT. This sequence encodes CAISWGGGLNQPQHF.

The J gene is TRBJ2-7, the V gene TRBV15; the match to TRBD1 covers 7 bases. The CDR3 spans 12 residues. V lost 5 bases and J lost 5; bases outside the gene matches: 3. The V gene's germline CDR1 is LNHNV and CDR2 YYDKDF (reference sequence). The CDR3 DNA reads as TGTGCCACCAGCCTACAGGGGAACGAGCAGTACTTC. It codes for CATSLQGNEQYF.

J is TRBJ1-2 and V is TRBV7-8; 8 bases fit TRBD1. This CDR3 is built from 19 residues. The ends lost 4 bases at V and 3 bases at J; junction bases unmatched: 19. Per the germline V gene, CDR1 is SGHVS and CDR2 is FQNEAQ. The CDR3 sequence is CASSSLNGTGRFSYYGYTF. CDR3 DNA sequence: TGTGCCAGCAGCTCTCTCAACGGGACAGGCAGGTTCAGCTACTATGGCTACACCTTC.

The V gene is TRBV18, the J gene TRBJ2-3, with 7 nucleotides matching TRBD1. Germline V gene data show CDR1 as KGHSH and CDR2 as LQKENI. The CDR3 consists of 15 residues. Trimming took 1 base from V and 1 from J; bases not matched to a gene: 2. The CDR3 DNA reads as TGTGCCAGCTCACCACGACAGGGCCGCACAGATACGCAGTATTTT. Translating gives CASSPRQGRTDTQYF.

This sequence joins TRBV7-3 and TRBJ2-7, with D possibly TRBD1 on 6 matching bases. CDR3 length: 14 amino acids. Germline values: CDR1 SGHTA, CDR2 FQGTGA. V shed 8 bases and J shed 0 bases, with 14 bases lying between them. The CDR3 loop reads CASLRTASSYEQYF. The CDR3, as DNA: TGTGCCAGCCTGAGGACAGCAAGCTCCTACGAGCAGTACTTC.

The V call is TRBV9, the J call TRBJ2-3; the match to TRBD2 covers 15 bases. The CDR3 contains 17 residues. CDR1 and CDR2 from the germline V gene are SGDLS and YYNGEE. Unmatched junction bases numbered 6, after V lost 4 bases and J lost 3 bases. CDR3 region: CASSPRGLAGGTDTQYF. DNA for the CDR3: TGTGCCAGCAGCCCCCGGGGACTAGCGGGGGGAACAGATACGCAGTATTTT.

CDR3 loop: CASSMGDRGDQPQHF. CDR3 coding DNA: TGTGCCAGTAGTATGGGGGACAGGGGGGACCAGCCCCAGCATTTT. The gene calls are TRBV19 and TRBJ1-5; 11 bases line up with TRBD1. This CDR3 has 15 residues. In germline, CDR1 is LNHDA, CDR2 SQIVND (reference sequence). J was trimmed by 7 bases and V by 3 bases; bases with no gene match: 5.